Listed below are T cell receptor beta chains from one sample, sequenced in a study of OX40 agonist ivuxolimab in advanced cancers. The table came from immunoSEQ multiplex PCR; TCRdb's copy has only in-frame clones and leaves some out. The sample shows more than 55,000 clones, less than 90% of them seen only once. Sequenced material: CD4+ or CD8+ T cells sorted from blood, taken in a trial of the OX40 agonist ivuxolimab. These receptors were obtained from an adult with an advanced solid tumor such as melanoma, head and neck, liver or kidney cancer. Each CDR3 is given with its conserved first and last residue. The D gene is left open where the match is weak. Part of the rows lack a size; the others show once, few, many or a class for expanded clones.

CDR3 protein: CASRWSGQHDEQYF
CDR3 DNA: TGTGCCAGCAGATGGTCGGGACAGCACGACGAGCAGTACTTC
clone size: NA
V gene: TRBV5-6
D gene: TRBD1
J gene: TRBJ2-7

CDR3 protein: CASSSILSEAFF
CDR3 DNA: TGTGCCAGCAGCTCCATTCTGTCTGAAGCTTTCTTT
clone size: NA
V gene: TRBV7-2
D gene: NA
J gene: TRBJ1-1

CDR3 protein: CASSLEPGTVGSPLHF
CDR3 DNA: TGTGCCAGCAGCTTAGAACCAGGGACAGTGGGTTCACCCCTCCACTTT
clone size: NA
V gene: TRBV7-2
D gene: TRBD1
J gene: TRBJ1-6

CDR3 protein: CSGRSGGRYSGNTIYF
CDR3 DNA: TGCAGCGGGAGGTCTGGGGGTAGGTATTCTGGAAACACCATATATTTT
clone size: NA
V gene: TRBV29-1
D gene: NA
J gene: TRBJ1-3

CDR3 protein: CASSQEGIPSYEQYF
CDR3 DNA: TGCGCCAGCAGCCAAGAGGGCATACCATCCTACGAGCAGTACTTC
clone size: NA
V gene: TRBV4-1
D gene: NA
J gene: TRBJ2-7

CDR3 protein: CASSPGLAEMWDTQYF
CDR3 DNA: TGTGCCAGCTCACCGGGACTAGCCGAAATGTGGGATACGCAGTATTTT
clone size: NA
V gene: TRBV18
D gene: TRBD2
J gene: TRBJ2-3

CDR3 protein: CASSFPSGANTGELFF
CDR3 DNA: TGTGCCAGCAGTTTCCCCAGCGGGGCGAACACCGGGGAGCTGTTTTTT
clone size: NA
V gene: TRBV6-6
D gene: TRBD2
J gene: TRBJ2-2

CDR3 protein: CASSLRVGTNEKLFF
CDR3 DNA: TGTGCCAGTAGTTTAAGAGTTGGAACTAATGAAAAACTGTTTTTT
clone size: NA
V gene: TRBV19
D gene: NA
J gene: TRBJ1-4

CDR3 protein: CASSPGTGNQPQHF
CDR3 DNA: TGCGCCAGCAGCCCCGGGACAGGGAACCAGCCCCAGCATTTT
clone size: NA
V gene: TRBV5-1
D gene: TRBD1
J gene: TRBJ1-5

CDR3 protein: CASMKRDETQYF
CDR3 DNA: TGTGCCAGCATGAAGAGGGACGAGACCCAGTACTTC
clone size: NA
V gene: TRBV6-1
D gene: NA
J gene: TRBJ2-5

CDR3 protein: CASSIERVRRSNQPQHF
CDR3 DNA: TGTGCCAGTAGTATAGAACGGGTGAGACGCAGCAATCAGCCCCAGCATTTT
clone size: NA
V gene: TRBV19
D gene: NA
J gene: TRBJ1-5

CDR3 protein: CAWSVTVSTDTQYF
CDR3 DNA: TGTGCCTGGAGTGTGACTGTCAGCACAGATACGCAGTATTTT
clone size: NA
V gene: TRBV30
D gene: NA
J gene: TRBJ2-3

CDR3 protein: CASSYGQNYQPQHF
CDR3 DNA: TGTGCCAGCAGTTACGGGCAGAACTATCAGCCCCAGCATTTT
clone size: once
V gene: TRBV6-6
D gene: NA
J gene: TRBJ1-5

CDR3 protein: CASSADRLKPATNEKLFF
CDR3 DNA: TGTGCCAGTAGTGCGGACAGGCTTAAACCTGCAACTAATGAAAAACTGTTTTTT
clone size: NA
V gene: TRBV19
D gene: TRBD1
J gene: TRBJ1-4

CDR3 protein: CASSFLVYGLGEQYF
CDR3 DNA: TGTGCCAGCAGCTTTTTGGTGTACGGACTCGGCGAGCAGTACTTC
clone size: NA
V gene: TRBV5-5
D gene: NA
J gene: TRBJ2-7

CDR3 protein: CASSLVQGGYNEQFF
CDR3 DNA: TGCGCCAGCAGCTTGGTGCAGGGGGGATACAATGAGCAGTTCTTC
clone size: NA
V gene: TRBV5-1
D gene: NA
J gene: TRBJ2-1

CDR3 protein: CASSDFGGTYNDEQFF
CDR3 DNA: TGTGCCAGCAGTGATTTTGGAGGGACCTACAATGACGAGCAGTTCTTC
clone size: once
V gene: TRBV2
D gene: NA
J gene: TRBJ2-1

CDR3 protein: CASRRATSGTDEQFF
CDR3 DNA: TGCGCCAGCAGACGGGCTACTAGCGGGACTGATGAGCAGTTCTTC
clone size: once
V gene: TRBV5-1
D gene: TRBD2
J gene: TRBJ2-1

CDR3 protein: CSVEGLAGGSRTDTQYF
CDR3 DNA: TGCAGCGTTGAGGGACTAGCGGGGGGAAGCCGCACAGATACGCAGTATTTT
clone size: NA
V gene: TRBV29-1
D gene: TRBD2
J gene: TRBJ2-3

CDR3 protein: CASSLEREGLNEQFF
CDR3 DNA: TGCGCCAGCAGCTTGGAGCGGGAGGGGTTAAATGAGCAGTTCTTC
clone size: NA
V gene: TRBV5-1
D gene: TRBD2
J gene: TRBJ2-1

CDR3 protein: CASSSGASGANVLTF
CDR3 DNA: TGTGCCAGCAGTTCCGGGGCCTCTGGGGCCAACGTCCTGACTTTC
clone size: once
V gene: TRBV6-5
D gene: NA
J gene: TRBJ2-6

CDR3 protein: CAWKQAGGKETQYF
CDR3 DNA: TGTGCCTGGAAGCAGGCGGGAGGGAAAGAGACCCAGTACTTC
clone size: NA
V gene: TRBV30
D gene: TRBD2
J gene: TRBJ2-5

CDR3 protein: CASSRRISNQPQHF
CDR3 DNA: TGTGCCAGCAGTCGAAGAATTAGCAATCAGCCCCAGCATTTT
clone size: NA
V gene: TRBV28
D gene: NA
J gene: TRBJ1-5

CDR3 protein: CASSLMSLGGGSYEQYF
CDR3 DNA: TGTGCCAGCAGCTTAATGTCCCTGGGCGGGGGCTCCTACGAGCAGTACTTC
clone size: NA
V gene: TRBV11-2
D gene: TRBD2
J gene: TRBJ2-7

CDR3 protein: CASSPSTGGRAGNTEAFF
CDR3 DNA: TGTGCCAGCTCACCCTCCACAGGGGGACGCGCGGGGAACACTGAAGCTTTCTTT
clone size: NA
V gene: TRBV18
D gene: TRBD1
J gene: TRBJ1-1

CDR3 protein: CASSKRTEDYGYTF
CDR3 DNA: TGTGCCAGCAGTAAAAGGACAGAAGACTATGGCTACACCTTC
clone size: NA
V gene: TRBV2
D gene: NA
J gene: TRBJ1-2

CDR3 protein: CASSYRGSVETQYF
CDR3 DNA: TGCGCCAGCAGCTACCGTGGGTCGGTGGAGACCCAGTACTTC
clone size: NA
V gene: TRBV5-1
D gene: NA
J gene: TRBJ2-5

CDR3 protein: CASSSGVRNQPQHF
CDR3 DNA: TGTGCCAGTAGTTCCGGGGTCCGCAATCAGCCCCAGCATTTT
clone size: NA
V gene: TRBV19
D gene: NA
J gene: TRBJ1-5

CDR3 protein: CAAGQGAYGANVLTF
CDR3 DNA: TGTGCCGCCGGACAGGGGGCTTATGGGGCCAACGTCCTGACTTTC
clone size: NA
V gene: TRBV6-1
D gene: TRBD1
J gene: TRBJ2-6

CDR3 protein: CASSPAQGGTYNEQFF
CDR3 DNA: TGTGCCAGTAGTCCCGCACAGGGGGGAACCTACAATGAGCAGTTCTTC
clone size: few
V gene: TRBV19
D gene: TRBD1
J gene: TRBJ2-1

CDR3 protein: CASSLARINEAFF
CDR3 DNA: TGTGCCAGCAGCTTAGCCAGGATCAATGAAGCTTTCTTT
clone size: NA
V gene: TRBV7-2
D gene: NA
J gene: TRBJ1-1

CDR3 protein: CASIGQVNTGELFF
CDR3 DNA: TGTGCCAGTATCGGACAGGTCAACACCGGGGAGCTGTTTTTT
clone size: NA
V gene: TRBV19
D gene: TRBD1
J gene: TRBJ2-2

CDR3 protein: CASRGGWGQRFYNEQFF
CDR3 DNA: TGTGCCAGCAGAGGGGGTTGGGGACAACGCTTTTACAATGAGCAGTTCTTC
clone size: NA
V gene: TRBV27
D gene: NA
J gene: TRBJ2-1

CDR3 protein: CASSSGHGDGYTF
CDR3 DNA: TGTGCCAGCAGTTCGGGACACGGAGATGGCTACACCTTC
clone size: NA
V gene: TRBV27
D gene: NA
J gene: TRBJ1-2

CDR3 protein: CASSTGTGREKLFF
CDR3 DNA: TGCGCCAGCAGCACGGGGACAGGGCGCGAAAAACTGTTTTTT
clone size: NA
V gene: TRBV5-1
D gene: TRBD1
J gene: TRBJ1-4

CDR3 protein: CASSFGQEETQYF
CDR3 DNA: TGTGCCAGCAGCTTCGGACAGGAAGAGACCCAGTACTTC
clone size: NA
V gene: TRBV9
D gene: TRBD1
J gene: TRBJ2-5

CDR3 protein: CASSERDRGSNQPQHF
CDR3 DNA: TGTGCCAGCAGCGAAAGGGACAGGGGGAGCAATCAGCCCCAGCATTTT
clone size: NA
V gene: TRBV5-5
D gene: TRBD1
J gene: TRBJ1-5

CDR3 protein: CASSLSTAKNIQYF
CDR3 DNA: TGCGCCAGCAGCTTGTCAACGGCCAAAAACATTCAGTACTTC
clone size: once
V gene: TRBV5-1
D gene: NA
J gene: TRBJ2-4

CDR3 protein: CASSVVFTGELFF
CDR3 DNA: TGTGCCAGCAGCGTAGTTTTCACCGGGGAGCTGTTTTTT
clone size: NA
V gene: TRBV9
D gene: NA
J gene: TRBJ2-2

CDR3 protein: CASRAGSMNTEAFF
CDR3 DNA: TGTGCCAGCAGGGCAGGATCCATGAACACTGAAGCTTTCTTT
clone size: NA
V gene: TRBV7-2
D gene: NA
J gene: TRBJ1-1

CDR3 protein: CASNGRRNSPLHF
CDR3 DNA: TGTGCCAGCAACGGTCGTCGAAATTCACCCCTCCACTTT
clone size: NA
V gene: TRBV11-3
D gene: NA
J gene: TRBJ1-6

CDR3 protein: CASGQMLVGGGPNEKLFF
CDR3 DNA: TGTGCTAGTGGTCAAATGCTTGTCGGGGGCGGCCCCAATGAAAAACTGTTTTTT
clone size: NA
V gene: TRBV12-5
D gene: NA
J gene: TRBJ1-4

CDR3 protein: CASSITRGSPTEAFF
CDR3 DNA: TGTGCCAGCAGTATTACGAGGGGTTCACCTACTGAAGCTTTCTTT
clone size: NA
V gene: TRBV5-4
D gene: NA
J gene: TRBJ1-1

CDR3 protein: CAWTSGRAPDTQYF
CDR3 DNA: TGTGCCTGGACTAGCGGGAGGGCCCCAGATACGCAGTATTTT
clone size: NA
V gene: TRBV30
D gene: TRBD2
J gene: TRBJ2-3

CDR3 protein: CAIRQGDYGYTF
CDR3 DNA: TGTGCCATTCGACAGGGGGACTATGGCTACACCTTC
clone size: NA
V gene: TRBV2
D gene: TRBD1
J gene: TRBJ1-2

CDR3 protein: CASSPPGTRAGANVLTF
CDR3 DNA: TGTGCCAGCAGCCCACCCGGGACAAGGGCTGGGGCCAACGTCCTGACTTTC
clone size: NA
V gene: TRBV27
D gene: NA
J gene: TRBJ2-6

CDR3 protein: CSVEEPRGTQYF
CDR3 DNA: TGCAGCGTTGAAGAGCCGAGAGGTACGCAGTATTTT
clone size: few
V gene: TRBV29-1
D gene: NA
J gene: TRBJ2-3

CDR3 protein: CASSQDRGLAGWNEQFF
CDR3 DNA: TGCGCCAGCAGCCAAGACCGGGGACTAGCGGGATGGAATGAGCAGTTCTTC
clone size: NA
V gene: TRBV4-1
D gene: TRBD2
J gene: TRBJ2-1

CDR3 protein: CASSFPRGPRNTGELFF
CDR3 DNA: TGTGCCAGCAGCTTCCCGCGGGGTCCCAGGAACACCGGGGAGCTGTTTTTT
clone size: NA
V gene: TRBV5-4
D gene: NA
J gene: TRBJ2-2

CDR3 protein: CASSGGLAGDSSYNEQFF
CDR3 DNA: TGTGCCAGCAGTGGTGGACTAGCGGGGGACAGCTCCTACAATGAGCAGTTCTTC
clone size: NA
V gene: TRBV2
D gene: TRBD2
J gene: TRBJ2-1

CDR3 protein: CASSRTGREKLFF
CDR3 DNA: TGTGCCAGCAGCCGGACAGGGAGGGAGAAACTGTTTTTT
clone size: few
V gene: TRBV11-2
D gene: TRBD1
J gene: TRBJ1-4